Below, 2 T cell receptor beta chains from the same sample are listed, as sequenced in a study of cytomegalovirus exposure and HLA in healthy donors. Amplification used 60 Vbeta primers and 13 Jbeta primers. Measured with immunoSEQ multiplex PCR; TCRdb has only the in-frame clones, and not every one. The profile covers 170,000 or so clones, with around 86% appearing a single time and 1.6% taken by the ten largest. Sequencing input: PBMCs. The receptors were gathered from a man in his forties or fifties in good health and CMV-seronegative.

The CDR3 sequence: CASSLGVVETQYF. Here the CDR3 DNA reads TGTGCCAGCAGCTTAGGAGTGGTTGAGACCCAGTACTTC. The V and J genes are TRBV7-2 and TRBJ2-5, with D unclear. With 1 base removed from V and 5 bases from J, the gap between germline ends came to 8 bases. The germline gives CDR1 SGHTA, CDR2 FQGNSA. This CDR3 spans 13 amino acids. Drawing the rest from reference TRBV7-2 and TRBJ2-5, the complete variable domain is GAGVSQSPSNKVTEKGKDVELRCDPISGHTALYWYRQSLGQGLEFLIYFQGNSAPDKSGLPSDRFSAERTGGSVSTLTIQRTQQEDSAVYLCASSLGVVETQYFGPGTRLLVL.

Of note for this clone: One end of the junction varies from germline; a read error may be responsible. V is TRBV7-9 and J is TRBJ2-7; the match to TRBD1 covers 7 bases. CDR3 length: 15 amino acids. Per germline, CDR1 SEHNR and CDR2 FQNEAQ (reference sequence). CDR3 amino acids: CSSSSPGTVVYEQYF. CDR3 DNA sequence: TGTTCCAGCAGCTCCCCCGGGACAGTAGTCTACGAGCAGTACTTC.